Presented here are 8 T cell receptor beta chains from one specimen sequenced in a study of T-cell reconstitution after alpha-beta-depleted transplantation in children. The TCRbeta library incorporated unique molecular identifiers. TCRdb independently ran MiXCR on the PCR reads; one entry per CDR3 protein. The sample carries some 240,000 distinct CDR3 sequences, around 8.9% recorded once. Sequenced here: PBMCs from the stem cell graft donor, sampled from the stem cell graft. These TCRs come from a human donor who donated a stem cell graft to a child with SCID.

The rearrangement uses TRBV18 and TRBJ2-7; 9 bases map to TRBD2. Germline loops: CDR1 KGHSH, CDR2 LQKENI. CDR3 length equals 15 residues. After removal of 3 bases from V and 3 bases from J, the junction contained 6 bases not matched to a gene. The CDR3 spells CASSPASGAFYEQYF. In DNA form, the CDR3 reads TGTGCCAGCTCACCTGCTAGCGGGGCCTTCTACGAGCAGTACTTC.

In this sample, this clonotype turned up many times. This rearrangement joins TRBV5-1 to TRBJ2-3; no reliable D call. In germline, CDR1 is SGHRS, CDR2 YFSETQ. Deletions cut 4 bases from V and 1 base from J, with 10 bases between. The CDR3 runs to 14 residues. In DNA form, the CDR3 reads TGCGCCAGCAGCGTCAAGGTCGGCACAGATACGCAGTATTTT. The encoded protein is CASSVKVGTDTQYF.

This clonotype was seen many times. J is TRBJ2-5 and V is TRBV27, with 7 bases that match TRBD1. There are 18 residues in the CDR3. The germline V gene encodes CDR1 MNHEY and CDR2 SMNVEV (reference sequence). The trim removed 1 base at V and 3 bases at J, leaving 14 bases unmatched. CDR3 loop: CASSLLMRGSTGKETQYF. DNA of the CDR3: TGTGCCAGCAGTTTATTAATGAGGGGCTCGACAGGGAAAGAGACCCAGTACTTC.

This clonotype has only a few counts. The rearrangement links TRBV12-3 or TRBV12-4 to TRBJ2-1, with unresolved D. CDR3 length: 15 amino acids. The ends were cut back, 2 bases at V and 2 bases at J, with 10 bases in the middle. CDR3 protein: CASSLLAAAYNEQFF. CDR3 DNA: TGTGCCAGCAGTTTATTGGCGGCGGCCTACAATGAGCAGTTCTTC.

The rearrangement joins TRBV7-8 to TRBJ2-7; 10 bases fit TRBD2. V shed 4 bases and J 2 bases; nucleotides not matched to a gene: 5. CDR1 and CDR2 (germline): SGHVS, FQNEAQ. The CDR3 spans 15 residues. The CDR3 DNA sequence: TGTGCCAGCAGCTCCGGACTAGCGGCGCCCTACGAGCAGTACTTC. This encodes CASSSGLAAPYEQYF.

This clonotype came up many times. The CDR3 DNA is TGCAGTGCTAGAATGAGGACAGACACTGAAGCTTTCTTT. Amino acids: CSARMRTDTEAFF. This chain uses TRBV20-1 with TRBJ1-1; D may be TRBD1 (6 bases). Trimming shortened V by 2 bases and J by 3 bases, and 10 bases separated the two germline ends. CDR3 length: 13 residues. Germline CDR1 and CDR2: DFQATT and SNEGSKA (reference sequence).

This clonotype showed up many times. The chain links TRBV6-5 to TRBJ2-7; D is possibly TRBD1 (5 bases). Germline V gene lookup returns CDR1 MNHEY and CDR2 SVGAGI. Trimming cost V 0 bases and J 1 base, with 16 bases left between them. The CDR3 has 17 residues. For the CDR3, the DNA is TGTGCCAGCAGTTACTCGACAGCTTCGACTTATTCCTACGAGCAGTACTTC. Amino acids: CASSYSTASTYSYEQYF.

This clonotype was seen many times. The chain links TRBV15 to TRBJ1-5; D is unclear. Germline V CDR1 and CDR2: LNHNV, YYDKDF (reference sequence). Trimming took off 3 bases at V and 7 bases at J, with 10 bases between the two ends. The CDR3 is 13 amino acids. CDR3 sequence: CATSSWEAQPQHF. CDR3 DNA sequence: TGTGCCACCAGCAGCTGGGAGGCCCAGCCCCAGCATTTT.